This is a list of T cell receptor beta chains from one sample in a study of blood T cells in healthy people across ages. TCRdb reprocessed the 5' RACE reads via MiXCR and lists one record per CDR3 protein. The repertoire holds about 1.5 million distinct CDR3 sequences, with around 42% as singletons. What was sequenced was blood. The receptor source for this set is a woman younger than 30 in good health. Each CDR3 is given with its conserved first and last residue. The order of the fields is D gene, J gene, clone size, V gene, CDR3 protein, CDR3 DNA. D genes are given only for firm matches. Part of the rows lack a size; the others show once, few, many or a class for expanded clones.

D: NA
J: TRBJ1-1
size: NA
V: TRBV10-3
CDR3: CAISESLLRGGATEAFF
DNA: TGTGCCATCAGTGAGTCGCTATTAAGGGGTGGAGCAACTGAAGCTTTCTTT

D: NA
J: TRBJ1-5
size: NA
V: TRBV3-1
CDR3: CASSPKTNQPQHF
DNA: TGTGCCAGCAGCCCCAAGACTAATCAGCCCCAGCATTTT

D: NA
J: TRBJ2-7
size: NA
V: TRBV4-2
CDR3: CASSQVSDYYEQYF
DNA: TGTGCCAGCAGCCAAGTATCGGACTACTACGAGCAGTACTTC

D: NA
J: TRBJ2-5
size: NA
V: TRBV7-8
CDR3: CASSSIELRQETQYF
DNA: TGTGCCAGCAGCTCGATTGAACTCAGACAAGAGACCCAGTACTTC

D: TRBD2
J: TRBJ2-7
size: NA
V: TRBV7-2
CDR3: CASSLVLAGYEQYF
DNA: TGTGCCAGCAGCTTAGTACTAGCGGGTTACGAGCAGTACTTC

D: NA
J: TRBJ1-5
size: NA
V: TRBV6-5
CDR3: CASSLVRPNNQPQHF
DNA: TGTGCCAGCAGTTTGGTCCGACCGAACAATCAGCCCCAGCATTTT

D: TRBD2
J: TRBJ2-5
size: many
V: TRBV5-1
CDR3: CASQLAGFPQETQYF
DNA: TGCGCCAGCCAACTAGCGGGGTTCCCCCAAGAGACCCAGTACTTC

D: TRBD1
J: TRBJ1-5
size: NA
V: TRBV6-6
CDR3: CASSYETGINQPQHF
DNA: TGTGCCAGCAGTTACGAGACAGGGATTAATCAGCCCCAGCATTTT

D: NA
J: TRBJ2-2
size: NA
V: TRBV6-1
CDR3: CAGWTQGYTGELFF
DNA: TGTGCCGGTTGGACCCAGGGGTACACCGGGGAGCTGTTTTTT

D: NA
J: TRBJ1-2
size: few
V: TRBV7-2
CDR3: CASSLPIRDYLYGYTF
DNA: TGTGCCAGCAGCTTACCCATCCGGGATTACCTCTATGGCTACACCTTC

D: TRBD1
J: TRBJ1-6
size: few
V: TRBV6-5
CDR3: CASRRDRSNSPLHF
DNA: TGTGCCAGCAGGAGGGACAGGAGTAATTCACCCCTCCACTTT

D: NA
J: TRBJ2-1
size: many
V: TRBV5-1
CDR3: CASSRLGGNEQFF
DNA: TGCGCCAGCAGCCGACTCGGGGGAAATGAGCAGTTCTTC

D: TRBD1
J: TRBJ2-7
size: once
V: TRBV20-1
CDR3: CSATSDRGSSYEQYF
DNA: TGCAGTGCTACCTCGGACAGGGGTTCGTCCTACGAGCAGTACTTC

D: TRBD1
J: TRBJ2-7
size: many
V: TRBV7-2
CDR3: CASSLGVGQGYEQYF
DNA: TGTGCCAGCAGCTTAGGGGTGGGACAGGGCTACGAGCAGTACTTC

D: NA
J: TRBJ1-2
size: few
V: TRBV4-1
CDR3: CASSQGTDSQYGYTF
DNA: TGCGCCAGCAGCCAAGGTACCGACAGCCAGTATGGCTACACCTTC

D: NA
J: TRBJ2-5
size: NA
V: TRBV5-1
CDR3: CASSLGDWEQETQYF
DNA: TGCGCCAGCAGCTTGGGGGATTGGGAGCAAGAGACCCAGTACTTC

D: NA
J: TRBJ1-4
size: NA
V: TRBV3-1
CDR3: CASSLHIKGLEPEKLFF
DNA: TGTGCCAGCAGCCTACATATAAAGGGGCTCGAGCCTGAAAAACTGTTTTTT

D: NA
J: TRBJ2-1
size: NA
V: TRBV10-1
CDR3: CASSDSARQFF
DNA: TGCGCCAGCAGTGACTCGGCAAGGCAGTTCTTC

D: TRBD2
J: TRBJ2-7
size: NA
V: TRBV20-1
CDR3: CSANFGTSISEQYF
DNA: TGCAGTGCCAACTTCGGGACTAGCATTAGCGAGCAGTACTTC

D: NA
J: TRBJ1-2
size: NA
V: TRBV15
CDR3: CATSRGQAGGYTF
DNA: TGTGCCACCAGCAGAGGCCAGGCTGGAGGCTACACCTTC

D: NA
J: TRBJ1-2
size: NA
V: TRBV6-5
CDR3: CASSYNGGDYGYTF
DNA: TGTGCCAGCAGTTACAATGGGGGGGACTATGGCTACACCTTC

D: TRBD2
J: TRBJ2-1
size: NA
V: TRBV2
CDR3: CASSETSGSFGEQFF
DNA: TGTGCCAGCAGCGAGACTAGCGGGAGTTTCGGTGAGCAGTTCTTC

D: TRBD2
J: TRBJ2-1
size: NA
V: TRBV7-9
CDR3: CASSLKGLAGPLSSYNEQFF
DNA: TGTGCCAGCAGCCTCAAGGGACTAGCGGGGCCCCTAAGCTCCTACAATGAGCAGTTCTTC

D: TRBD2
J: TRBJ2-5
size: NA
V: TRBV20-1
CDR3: CSARDAGLAGGPETQYF
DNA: TGCAGTGCTAGAGACGCCGGCCTAGCGGGGGGGCCAGAGACCCAGTACTTC

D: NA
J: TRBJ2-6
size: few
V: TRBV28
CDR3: CASSSEGSGANVLTF
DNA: TGTGCCAGCAGTTCAGAGGGCTCTGGGGCCAACGTCCTGACTTTC

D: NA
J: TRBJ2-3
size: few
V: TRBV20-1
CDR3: CSARDLPSGTDTQYF
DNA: TGCAGTGCTAGAGATTTGCCTAGCGGCACAGATACGCAGTATTTT

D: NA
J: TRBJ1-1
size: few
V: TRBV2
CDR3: CASKQGEAFF
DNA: TGTGCCAGCAAGCAGGGTGAAGCTTTCTTT

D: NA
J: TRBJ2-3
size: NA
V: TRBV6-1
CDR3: CASSEVAGVLIDTQYF
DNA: TGTGCCAGCAGTGAAGTGGCAGGGGTTTTAATAGATACGCAGTATTTT

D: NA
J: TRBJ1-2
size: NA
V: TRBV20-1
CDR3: CSAREAGLDGYTF
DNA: TGCAGTGCTAGAGAGGCAGGATTGGATGGCTACACCTTC

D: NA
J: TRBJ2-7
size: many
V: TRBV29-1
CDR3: CSVEVVGATYEQYF
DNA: TGCAGCGTTGAAGTGGTAGGGGCGACCTACGAGCAGTACTTC

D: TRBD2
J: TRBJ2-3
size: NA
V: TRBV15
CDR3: CATSADPGTSVTDTQYF
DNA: TGTGCCACCAGCGCAGACCCCGGGACTAGCGTCACAGATACGCAGTATTTT

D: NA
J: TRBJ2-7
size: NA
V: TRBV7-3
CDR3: CASSLNRQAYEQYF
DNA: TGTGCCAGCAGCTTAAATAGACAGGCCTACGAGCAGTACTTC

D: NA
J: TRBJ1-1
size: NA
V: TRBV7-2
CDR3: CASSYSGLGRNTEAFF
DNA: TGTGCCAGCAGCTACTCAGGGTTAGGCCGGAACACTGAAGCTTTCTTT

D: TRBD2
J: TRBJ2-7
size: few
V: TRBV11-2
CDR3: CASSSGGLAGISYEQYF
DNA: TGTGCCAGCAGCAGTGGCGGGCTAGCGGGTATATCCTACGAGCAGTACTTC

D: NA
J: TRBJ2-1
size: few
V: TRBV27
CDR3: CASSLYRSSYNEQFF
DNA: TGTGCCAGCAGTTTATACAGGAGCTCCTACAATGAGCAGTTCTTC

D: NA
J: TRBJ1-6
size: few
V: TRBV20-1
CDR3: CSATTGSSPLHF
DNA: TGCAGTGCTACTACAGGGAGTTCACCCCTCCACTTT

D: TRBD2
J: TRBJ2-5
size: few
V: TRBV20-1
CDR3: CSAATGTSRQETQYF
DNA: TGCAGTGCTGCAACCGGGACTAGCAGACAAGAGACCCAGTACTTC

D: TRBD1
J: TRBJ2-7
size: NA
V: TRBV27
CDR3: CASSAVGGYNEQYF
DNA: TGTGCCAGTAGTGCGGTAGGGGGCTACAATGAGCAGTACTTC

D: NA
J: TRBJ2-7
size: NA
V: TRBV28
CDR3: CATGDIYEQYF
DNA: TGTGCCACCGGGGACATCTACGAGCAGTACTTC

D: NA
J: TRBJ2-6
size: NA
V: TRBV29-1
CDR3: CSVVIGSSGANVLTF
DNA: TGCAGCGTTGTTATAGGATCCTCTGGGGCCAACGTCCTGACTTTC

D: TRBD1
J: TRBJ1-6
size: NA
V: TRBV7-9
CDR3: CASNLEAGTASSWALHF
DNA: TGTGCCAGCAACTTAGAAGCGGGGACAGCCTCGAGTTGGGCCCTCCACTTT

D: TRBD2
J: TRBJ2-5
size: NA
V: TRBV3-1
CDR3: CASSQERSSGGFLGNEQYF
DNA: TGTGCCAGCAGCCAAGAAAGGAGCAGCGGGGGCTTCCTGGGGAATGAGCAGTACTTC

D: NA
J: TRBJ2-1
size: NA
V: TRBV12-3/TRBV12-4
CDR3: CASRGVLSYKEQFF
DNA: TGTGCCAGCAGGGGGGTCCTCTCCTACAAGGAGCAGTTCTTC

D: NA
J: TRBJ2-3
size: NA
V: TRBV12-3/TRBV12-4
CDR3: CASSLGLPRDTQYF
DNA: TGTGCCAGCAGTTTAGGGCTACCGCGGGATACGCAGTATTTT